This TCR beta chain was captured by sequencing in a study of blood T cells in healthy people across ages. Germline V gene sequence: CDR1 DFQATT, CDR2 SNEGSKA (reference sequence). The V and J ends lost 5 bases and 5 bases, in that order; junction bases with no gene match: 15. The CDR3 totals 17 residues. Study results and limitations: Researchers said unsorted PBMCs prevented a conclusive naive versus antigen-experienced comparison.

This clonotype occurred a few times. Its antigen remains unknown. Primed by a sample-barcoded 5' primer and a J-beta primer mix, a second PCR proceeded for 7 to 11 cycles. Via MiXCR, TCRdb re-called the 5' RACE reads, giving one row per CDR3 protein. The top ten hold 15% to 20% of the sample, which has approximately 1,000,000 distinct CDR3 sequences, more than 35% seen once. Healthy Russian Caucasian donors spanned ages about 6 to 100 years. This sequence originates from a woman aged 55 to 70 in good health. Sequencing was carried out using blood. The chain employs TRBV20-1 and TRBJ1-2, with 12 bases matching TRBD1. CDR3 bases: TGCAGTGCTCCTGTCGGGACAGGGGGCGCTGGGAGATATGGCTACACCTTC. Amino acids: CSAPVGTGGAGRYGYTF.